This TCR beta chain was documented in a study of identical twins. Study conclusions and caveats: Within cord blood, abundant beta clonotypes carried fewer insertions, but memory repertoires showed no such trend.

TCRdb fed the 5' RACE reads into MiXCR, producing one record per CDR3 protein. The data hold 500,000 to 650,000 distinct CDR3 sequences, with roughly 7.2% observed a single time. This clonotype showed up just a few times. Its target is not known. The CDR3 runs 15 residues. The V gene's germline CDR1 is SEHNR and CDR2 FQNEAQ (reference sequence). Deletions cut 5 bases from V and 0 bases from J, with 11 bases between. The same sample was also studied in work on yellow fever vaccine responses in identical twins.

Sequenced input: PBMCs. The sequence was obtained from a woman under 30 in good health. This chain links TRBV7-9 with TRBJ2-1; no definite D call. CDR3 loop: CASSAGQSSYNEQFF. The CDR3 bases are TGTGCCAGCAGCGCCGGCCAGAGCTCCTACAATGAGCAGTTCTTC.